This T cell receptor beta chain was observed in a study of OX40 agonist ivuxolimab in advanced cancers. Background on the study: The study treated patients with ivuxolimab, an agonistic anti-OX40 (CD134) antibody.

This clone was detected once. Profiled with immunoSEQ multiplex PCR; TCRdb holds only in-frame clones, not every one. Among more than 90,000 clones listed, roughly 83% were seen once. The receptor's source is an adult with an advanced solid tumor such as melanoma, head and neck, liver or kidney cancer. This sample comprised CD4+ or CD8+ T cells sorted from blood, obtained in a trial of the OX40 agonist ivuxolimab.

DNA of the CDR3: TGTGCCAGCAGCACTAGCACAGATACGCAGTATTTT. Amino acids: CASSTSTDTQYF. The chain combines TRBV7-2 with TRBJ2-3, with D hard to call. Germline V CDR1 and CDR2: SGHTA, FQGNSA. V was pared by 5 bases and J by 0 bases, with 3 bases between. The CDR3 is made up of 12 amino acids.